A selection of T cell receptor beta chains follows, all from one sample in a study of T-cell reconstitution after alpha-beta-depleted transplantation in children. TCRdb reprocessed the PCR reads via MiXCR and lists one record per CDR3 protein. The sample records 700,000 to 950,000 distinct CDR3 sequences, roughly 15% being singletons. The sequencing here drew on PBMCs, mostly from graft donor cells, taken 360 days after TCRalphabeta/CD19-depleted stem cell transplant. Source of these receptors: a male patient between 5 and 17 years old who had a stem cell transplant for acute lymphoblastic leukemia, so the T cells may come from the graft donor. The CDR3 runs from the conserved cysteine through the conserved F or W. A D gene is named only where the DNA matches it firmly. The size field is filled for only some rows; it gives once, few, many or a size class.

abundance: .; v_gene: TRBV12-3/TRBV12-4; j_gene: TRBJ1-4; d_gene: TRBD1; CDR3aa: CASSLAGTGWEKLFF; CDR3nt: TGTGCCAGCAGTTTAGCCGGGACAGGGTGGGAAAAACTGTTTTTT
abundance: few; v_gene: TRBV27; j_gene: TRBJ2-3; d_gene: .; CDR3aa: CASSLKRGDTQYF; CDR3nt: TGTGCCAGCAGTTTGAAGAGGGGGGATACGCAGTATTTT
abundance: .; v_gene: TRBV12-3/TRBV12-4; j_gene: TRBJ2-3; d_gene: .; CDR3aa: CASSLGVRVQADTQYF; CDR3nt: TGTGCCAGCAGTTTAGGGGTCAGGGTCCAGGCGGATACGCAGTATTTT
abundance: .; v_gene: TRBV7-9; j_gene: TRBJ2-1; d_gene: .; CDR3aa: CASSLDAYNEQFF; CDR3nt: TGTGCCAGCAGCTTAGATGCTTACAATGAGCAGTTCTTC
abundance: once; v_gene: TRBV11-1; j_gene: TRBJ2-6; d_gene: .; CDR3aa: CASSLAMSRDISGANVLTF; CDR3nt: TGTGCCAGCAGCTTAGCGATGTCCCGGGACATTTCTGGGGCCAACGTCCTGACTTTC
abundance: .; v_gene: TRBV20-1; j_gene: TRBJ2-5; d_gene: .; CDR3aa: CSARETGPKETQYF; CDR3nt: TGCAGTGCTAGAGAGACAGGACCCAAAGAGACCCAGTACTTC
abundance: .; v_gene: TRBV6-4; j_gene: TRBJ2-7; d_gene: TRBD2; CDR3aa: CASSDAFVAGGWSHEQYF; CDR3nt: TGTGCCAGCAGTGACGCTTTCGTGGCGGGAGGTTGGTCCCACGAGCAGTACTTC
abundance: .; v_gene: TRBV21-1; j_gene: TRBJ2-1; d_gene: .; CDR3aa: CASSTTRNGSYNEQFF; CDR3nt: TGTGCCAGCAGCACAACTAGGAACGGGTCCTACAATGAGCAGTTCTTC
abundance: few; v_gene: TRBV5-1; j_gene: TRBJ2-5; d_gene: .; CDR3aa: CASWGFQETQYF; CDR3nt: TGCGCCAGCTGGGGGTTTCAAGAGACCCAGTACTTC
abundance: many; v_gene: TRBV5-5; j_gene: TRBJ2-1; d_gene: TRBD2; CDR3aa: CASRVPGGPLEQFF; CDR3nt: TGTGCCAGCAGGGTACCGGGAGGGCCCCTTGAGCAGTTCTTC
abundance: few; v_gene: TRBV15; j_gene: TRBJ1-4; d_gene: .; CDR3aa: CATGRANEKLFF; CDR3nt: TGTGCCACCGGTAGGGCTAATGAAAAACTGTTTTTT
abundance: few; v_gene: TRBV7-8; j_gene: TRBJ2-5; d_gene: TRBD1; CDR3aa: CASSPANPLDRGYRETQYF; CDR3nt: TGTGCCAGCAGCCCCGCCAACCCCCTCGACAGGGGCTATCGGGAGACCCAGTACTTC
abundance: .; v_gene: TRBV2; j_gene: TRBJ2-4; d_gene: .; CDR3aa: CARRRENIQYF; CDR3nt: TGTGCCAGAAGACGGGAAAACATTCAGTACTTC
abundance: many; v_gene: TRBV5-1; j_gene: TRBJ2-1; d_gene: .; CDR3aa: CASSFDREQFF; CDR3nt: TGCGCCAGCAGCTTCGATCGTGAGCAGTTCTTC
abundance: few; v_gene: TRBV20-1; j_gene: TRBJ2-1; d_gene: TRBD2; CDR3aa: CSARRTSGIDEQFF; CDR3nt: TGCAGTGCTAGACGAACTAGCGGGATCGATGAGCAGTTCTTC
abundance: few; v_gene: TRBV11-2; j_gene: TRBJ2-1; d_gene: .; CDR3aa: CASRSAFNVSSYNEQFF; CDR3nt: TGTGCCAGCAGATCCGCATTTAACGTGTCCTCCTACAATGAGCAGTTCTTC
abundance: .; v_gene: TRBV5-1; j_gene: TRBJ2-7; d_gene: TRBD1; CDR3aa: CASHRDRNYQQYF; CDR3nt: TGCGCCAGCCACCGGGACAGAAACTACCAGCAGTACTTC
abundance: .; v_gene: TRBV18; j_gene: TRBJ1-1; d_gene: TRBD1; CDR3aa: CASSPNRGESAFF; CDR3nt: TGTGCCAGCTCGCCAAACAGGGGTGAATCTGCTTTCTTT
abundance: .; v_gene: TRBV24-1; j_gene: TRBJ2-1; d_gene: .; CDR3aa: CATSDAPEVGERFF; CDR3nt: TGTGCCACCAGTGACGCCCCTGAGGTTGGGGAACGATTCTTC
abundance: .; v_gene: TRBV24-1; j_gene: TRBJ2-1; d_gene: TRBD2; CDR3aa: CATSDFGTSGANEQFF; CDR3nt: TGTGCCACCAGTGACTTTGGGACTAGCGGAGCCAATGAGCAGTTCTTC
abundance: .; v_gene: TRBV10-2; j_gene: TRBJ1-3; d_gene: TRBD1; CDR3aa: CASSSPTGVPRSGNTIYF; CDR3nt: TGCGCCAGCTCGAGTCCGACAGGGGTCCCTCGCTCTGGAAACACCATATATTTT
abundance: many; v_gene: TRBV24-1; j_gene: TRBJ2-1; d_gene: TRBD2; CDR3aa: CATSDLRLAGGPKQFF; CDR3nt: TGTGCCACCAGTGATTTACGGCTAGCGGGAGGACCGAAGCAGTTCTTC
abundance: .; v_gene: TRBV2; j_gene: TRBJ2-3; d_gene: TRBD2; CDR3aa: CASTEERTSGPWDTQYF; CDR3nt: TGTGCCAGCACCGAAGAAAGGACTAGCGGCCCTTGGGATACGCAGTATTTT
abundance: few; v_gene: TRBV4-1; j_gene: TRBJ1-2; d_gene: TRBD1; CDR3aa: CASSQDRGGTYGYTF; CDR3nt: TGCGCCAGCAGCCAGGACAGGGGAGGGACCTATGGCTACACCTTC
abundance: many; v_gene: TRBV29-1; j_gene: TRBJ2-7; d_gene: .; CDR3aa: CSVDTGYPYEQYF; CDR3nt: TGCAGCGTTGATACCGGGTATCCCTACGAGCAGTACTTC
abundance: .; v_gene: TRBV4-1; j_gene: TRBJ2-1; d_gene: .; CDR3aa: CASSQESGSSYNEQFF; CDR3nt: TGCGCCAGCAGCCAAGAATCCGGTAGCTCCTACAATGAGCAGTTCTTC
abundance: few; v_gene: TRBV12-3/TRBV12-4; j_gene: TRBJ1-4; d_gene: .; CDR3aa: CASSLHGAGEKLFF; CDR3nt: TGTGCCAGCAGTTTGCACGGGGCGGGCGAAAAACTGTTTTTT
abundance: .; v_gene: TRBV2; j_gene: TRBJ2-1; d_gene: TRBD1; CDR3aa: CASSLTTGGLYNEQFF; CDR3nt: TGTGCCAGCAGTCTCACCACAGGGGGTCTCTACAATGAGCAGTTCTTC
abundance: .; v_gene: TRBV24-1; j_gene: TRBJ2-3; d_gene: TRBD2; CDR3aa: CATSGTGTRTDTQYF; CDR3nt: TGTGCCACCAGTGGTACCGGGACTAGAACAGATACGCAGTATTTT
abundance: .; v_gene: TRBV4-1; j_gene: TRBJ1-2; d_gene: .; CDR3aa: CASSQGSGFFGYTF; CDR3nt: TGCGCCAGCAGCCAAGGTTCCGGGTTCTTCGGCTACACCTTC
abundance: .; v_gene: TRBV27; j_gene: TRBJ1-4; d_gene: TRBD1; CDR3aa: CASSSAGTGNEKLFF; CDR3nt: TGTGCCAGCAGTTCCGCCGGGACAGGGAATGAAAAACTGTTTTTT
abundance: .; v_gene: TRBV10-3; j_gene: TRBJ2-3; d_gene: .; CDR3aa: CAISPGPDTQYF; CDR3nt: TGTGCCATCAGTCCAGGGCCAGATACGCAGTATTTT
abundance: .; v_gene: TRBV9; j_gene: TRBJ2-1; d_gene: TRBD2; CDR3aa: CASSLNPLAVDNEQFF; CDR3nt: TGTGCCAGCAGCCTAAACCCCCTAGCGGTCGACAATGAGCAGTTCTTC
abundance: .; v_gene: TRBV20-1; j_gene: TRBJ2-5; d_gene: TRBD2; CDR3aa: CSARSGSSQETQYF; CDR3nt: TGCAGTGCTAGAAGCGGGAGCTCCCAAGAGACCCAGTACTTC
abundance: .; v_gene: TRBV20-1; j_gene: TRBJ1-5; d_gene: .; CDR3aa: CSARDPYSNQPQHF; CDR3nt: TGCAGTGCAAGGGACCCTTATAGCAATCAGCCCCAGCATTTT
abundance: few; v_gene: TRBV24-1; j_gene: TRBJ1-1; d_gene: TRBD1; CDR3aa: CATSEGSGQPNTEAFF; CDR3nt: TGTGCCACCAGTGAGGGATCGGGACAGCCAAACACTGAAGCTTTCTTT
abundance: .; v_gene: TRBV3-1; j_gene: TRBJ2-5; d_gene: .; CDR3aa: CASSHYGGTQYF; CDR3nt: TGTGCCAGCAGCCACTATGGCGGGACCCAGTACTTC
abundance: few; v_gene: TRBV11-2; j_gene: TRBJ2-2; d_gene: .; CDR3aa: CASSPGYPGELFF; CDR3nt: TGTGCCAGCAGCCCAGGGTATCCCGGGGAGCTGTTTTTT